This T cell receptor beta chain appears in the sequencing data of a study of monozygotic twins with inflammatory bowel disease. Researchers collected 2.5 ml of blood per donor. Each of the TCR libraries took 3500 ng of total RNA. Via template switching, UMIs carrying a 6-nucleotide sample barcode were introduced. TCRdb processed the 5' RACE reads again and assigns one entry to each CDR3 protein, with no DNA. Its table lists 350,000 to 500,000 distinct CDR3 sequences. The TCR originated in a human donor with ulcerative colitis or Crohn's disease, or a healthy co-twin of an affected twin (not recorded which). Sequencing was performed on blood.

The CDR3 spells CASSPGKERDEQYF. V gene TRBV18 combines with J gene TRBJ2-7. CDR3 size: 14 residues. The germline V gene encodes CDR1 KGHSH and CDR2 LQKENI.